The present TCR beta chain was sequenced within a study of blood T cell repertoires in COVID-19. Study in general: The United States, Italy and Spain supplied acute and convalescent COVID-19 samples. The analysed material was cDNA or gDNA that came from T cells, B-cell-depleted T cells, or PBMCs.

This clone appeared once. CDR3 length: 16 amino acids. V lost 6 bases to trimming and J lost 1 base, with 19 bases between them. Germline CDR1 is SGHRS and CDR2 is YFSETQ. Original analysis: Estimates of nucleated cell counts were drawn from the amplification of reference gene primers. The method was immunoSEQ multiplex PCR; TCRdb's version includes in-frame clones alone and lacks a portion of them. V, J and clone size derive from that table, while D and trimming were established from the DNA sequence. The sample includes approximately 130,000 clones, 80% to 90% of them seen just once. Sequencing was carried out using peripheral blood. This TCR derives from a human donor in a cohort sampled during active COVID-19. The V and J genes are TRBV5-1 and TRBJ1-1; D call uncertain. This CDR3 is CASTRYGPGANTEAFF. The CDR3 DNA is TGCGCCAGCACGAGATACGGGCCGGGAGCGAACACTGAAGCTTTCTTT. The full variable domain, rest sourced from reference TRBV5-1 and TRBJ1-1, is KAGVTQTPRYLIKTRGQQVTLSCSPISGHRSVSWYQQTPGQGLQFLFEYFSETQRNKGNFPGRFSGRQFSNSRSEMNVSTLELGDSALYLCASTRYGPGANTEAFFGQGTRLTVV.